This TCR beta chain is from a study of blood T cell repertoires in COVID-19 (dated by TCRdb to the early 2020s). Regarding the research as a whole: Samples from collaborators originated in the United States, Italy and Spain and spanned both the acute and convalescent phases of COVID-19. The material from the prospective study consisted of cDNA or gDNA derived from T cells, B-cell-depleted T cells, or PBMCs. Subjects who had been exposed to COVID-19, were actively infected with it, or had recovered from it provided the deeply sampled blood TCRbeta repertoires that made up the dataset. A freely available public database, intended as a resource for researchers studying the immune response to SARS-CoV-2, is where the repertoires were released. Samples came from the ongoing ImmuneRACE study (first 160 participants) plus 1,254 subjects from 6 global collaborators. Sample metadata almost always included a de-identified subject ID, COVID-19 status, age in years and sex. HLA class I and class II types, where available, came from metadata supplied by the sample provider rather than from assay-based typing. Points the paper makes about the study in general: The quantity of clinical and demographic metadata differed by source and by participant and was supplied without curation.

With respect to this clone: Its target antigen remains unknown. No much larger clone is present one base from it, and per-base qualities are unavailable.

The CDR1 and CDR2 encoded by the germline V gene are SGHRS and YFSETQ. V has 3 bases trimmed and J has 2 bases trimmed; junction bases matching no gene number 5. Reading from cysteine to phenylalanine, the CDR3 counts 14 amino acids. Solely the CDR3 DNA is kept, with 42 bases framed from the first base. TCRbeta CDR3 regions were amplified from genomic DNA using the immunoSEQ Assay, a bias-controlled multiplex PCR. The paper's data handling went like this. Within the assay, amplification of reference gene primers was used to estimate how many nucleated cells each sample contained. Sequence reads were collapsed and filtered to measure the absolute abundance of every unique TCRbeta CDR3 rearrangement. For each sample, productive Simpson clonality was calculated as the square root of Simpson's diversity index over productive rearrangements. TCRdb limited this immuneACCESS table to in-frame rearrangements with V and J called. A share of clones is missing; checked studies link under half to unresolved V genes, and the rest is unexplained. That table furnishes V, J and clone size, whereas the DNA furnished D and trimming. The sample table records about 500,000 clones; around 90% of these occur just once. Together, the top ten hold around 7.8% of the sample.

In Seattle, one collaborating source enrolled patients while the infection was active and tracked those patients longitudinally over the course of disease. Whole blood was collected in K2EDTA tubes by collaborating institutions according to the institutions' own protocols. For TCRbeta analysis, collaborator samples were shipped as frozen whole blood, as isolated PBMCs, or as DNA extracted from either sample type. The chain employs TRBV5-1 and TRBJ2-7, with TRBD2 matching 7 junction bases. Sequencing input: peripheral blood. This TCR came from a woman aged 45-65 years with COVID-19, enrolled during active disease. The sequenced DNA is TGCGCCAGCAGCTCCCGGGACTACCCCTACGAGCAGTACTTC. Its translation reads: CASSSRDYPYEQYF.